Shown below are 31 T cell receptor beta chains from a single sample sequenced in a study of blood T cell repertoires in COVID-19. Profiled with immunoSEQ multiplex PCR; TCRdb holds only in-frame clones, not every one. The data contain 90,000 to 120,000 clones, roughly 83% of them singletons. The specimen was peripheral blood. The receptors shown here come from a human donor in a cohort sampled during active COVID-19.

A single count supports this clone. The chain carries TRBV28 and TRBJ1-5, with 7 bases fitting TRBD1. Trimming at V came to 7 bases and at J to 0 bases, leaving 18 bases not matched to a gene. CDR3 size: 19 residues. Germline V gives CDR1 MDHEN, CDR2 SYDVKM. In nucleotides, the CDR3 is TGTGCCAGCACAAGTTTCGGGAAAGGACAGGCAATTAGCAATCAGCCCCAGCATTTT. This encodes CASTSFGKGQAISNQPQHF. Full variable domain (missing parts from reference TRBV28 and TRBJ1-5): DVKVTQSSRYLVKRTGEKVFLECVQDMDHENMFWYRQDPGLGLRLIYFSYDVKMKEKGDIPEGYSVSREKKERFSLILESASTNQTSMYLCASTSFGKGQAISNQPQHFGDGTRLSIL.

A single count supports this clone. V usage is TRBV28 and J usage is TRBJ1-5, with 8 nucleotides matching TRBD1. Germline assignment: CDR1 MDHEN and CDR2 SYDVKM. V gave up 4 bases and J gave up 4 bases; unmatched junction bases: 9. The CDR3 has 16 amino acids. For the CDR3, the DNA is TGTGCCAGCAGTTCCCTCGGACAGGGACGAAATCAGCCCCAGCATTTT. Amino acids: CASSSLGQGRNQPQHF.

This clone has just a few counts. The rearrangement links TRBV6-2 or TRBV6-3 to TRBJ1-6, with D perhaps matching TRBD1 (5 bases). Trimming stripped 6 bases from V and 7 bases from J, with 19 bases between. The CDR3 totals 16 residues. CDR1 is MNHEY and CDR2 is SVGEGT in the germline V gene. CDR3 DNA sequence: TGTGCCAGCAGCCTCCTAGGGGCCCACCAGAATTCACCCCTCCACTTT. Translating it yields CASSLLGAHQNSPLHF.

The chain employs TRBV9 and TRBJ2-1, with 9 bases identical to TRBD2. The CDR3 contains 15 residues. The germline gives CDR1 SGDLS, CDR2 YYNGEE. V dropped 3 bases and J dropped 5; count of bases not matched to a gene: 6. For the CDR3, the DNA is TGTGCCAGCAGCGATAGCGGGAGCAGGAACAATGAGCAGTTCTTC. Translation gives CASSDSGSRNNEQFF.

This chain uses TRBV5-4 with TRBJ1-2, with 9 bases lining up with TRBD1. Germline V gives CDR1 SGHNT, CDR2 YYREEE (reference sequence). The CDR3 loop spans 14 amino acids. The V gene end was trimmed by 3 bases and the J gene end by 6 bases; junction bases not matched to a gene: 6. The CDR3 bases are TGTGCCAGCAGCTACCCACAGGGGGCGAATGGCTACACCTTC. Translating gives CASSYPQGANGYTF. Using reference TRBV5-4 and TRBJ1-2 for the parts outside the CDR3, the full variable domain is ETGVTQSPTHLIKTRGQQVTLRCSSQSGHNTVSWYQQALGQGPQFIFQYYREEENGRGNFPPRFSGLQFPNYSSELNVNALELDDSALYLCASSYPQGANGYTFGSGTRLTVV.

This sequence joins TRBV3-1 (or the pseudogene TRBV3-2) and TRBJ1-4; 7 nucleotides agree with TRBD1. V lost 3 bases, J lost 8 bases, and 12 bases stayed unmatched. CDR3 length: 16 residues. CDR1 LGHDT and CDR2 YNNKEL come from the germline V gene (reference sequence). This CDR3 is CASSQPRGDSNEKLFF. CDR3 bases: TGTGCCAGCAGCCAGCCTCGTGGGGACAGCAACGAAAAACTGTTTTTT.

V is TRBV19 and J is TRBJ1-1, with TRBD1 matching 7 bases. The germline gives CDR1 LNHDA, CDR2 SQIVND (reference sequence). The CDR3 totals 14 residues. With V trimmed by 7 bases and J by 0 bases, 5 bases remained unmatched. CDR3 region: CASIRDRLNTEAFF. The CDR3 DNA sequence: TGTGCCAGTATACGGGACAGACTGAACACTGAAGCTTTCTTT.

This rearrangement joins TRBV19 to TRBJ2-5; 11 bases are shared with TRBD2. This CDR3 spans 15 amino acids. Unmatched junction bases numbered 8, after V lost 6 bases and J lost 5 bases. CDR1 is LNHDA and CDR2 is SQIVND in the germline V gene (reference sequence). CDR3 residues: CASSGLAGPRETQYF. CDR3 DNA sequence: TGTGCCAGTAGCGGACTAGCGGGCCCTCGGGAGACCCAGTACTTC.

The DNA for the CDR3 is TGTGCCAGCAGCTTAGGGACAGGGCCCTACGAGCAGTACGTC. Protein: CASSLGTGPYEQYV. The chain combines TRBV11-2 with TRBJ2-7; 8 bases map to TRBD1. The CDR3 runs to 14 residues. The J segment lost 2 bases and the V segment lost 1 base, leaving 1 base of the junction unmatched. Germline V gene data show CDR1 as SGHAT and CDR2 as FQNNGV.

This sequence joins TRBV10-3 and TRBJ2-3; D is perhaps TRBD2 (5 bases). The CDR3 loop spans 15 amino acids. The ends were cut back, 1 base at V and 0 bases at J, with 8 bases in the middle. Germline loops: CDR1 ENHRY, CDR2 SYGVKD. The CDR3 protein is CAISELPSSTDTQYF. CDR3 in DNA: TGTGCCATCAGTGAGTTGCCTAGCAGCACAGATACGCAGTATTTT.

The chain links TRBV6-4 to TRBJ1-1, with 9 bases matching TRBD1. Per germline, CDR1 MRHNA and CDR2 SNTAGT. Trimming took 9 bases from V and 5 from J; bases not matched to a gene: 7. The length of the CDR3 is 13 residues. DNA of the CDR3: TGTGCCAGTCCGGGACAGGGATGGACTGAAGCTTTCTTT. This sequence encodes CASPGQGWTEAFF.

The J gene is TRBJ2-3, the V gene TRBV5-1; 7 nucleotides agree with TRBD1. V trimming: 4 bases; J trimming: 8 bases; junction bases outside the gene matches: 10. CDR1 and CDR2 from the germline V gene are SGHRS and YFSETQ. The CDR3 extends over 14 amino acids. The CDR3 protein is CASSHDRAGGTQYF. The CDR3, as DNA: TGCGCCAGCAGCCACGACAGGGCTGGAGGTACGCAGTATTTT.

The rearrangement joins TRBV15 to TRBJ2-7; TRBD1 matches 8 bases. Germline V CDR1 and CDR2: LNHNV, YYDKDF (reference sequence). The J segment lost 7 bases and the V segment lost 5 bases, leaving 13 bases of the junction unmatched. The CDR3 is made up of 15 amino acids. The CDR3 DNA follows: TGTGCCACCAGCGGGGAAAGGACAGGGTCGAGGGAGCAGTACTTC. It yields the protein CATSGERTGSREQYF.

This chain uses TRBV5-6 with TRBJ1-4; the match to TRBD1 covers 7 bases. This CDR3 is 15 amino acids long. V was clipped by 5 bases and J by 3 bases; unmatched bases: 7. Per the germline V gene, CDR1 is SGHDT and CDR2 is YYEEEE. CDR3 in DNA: TGTGCCAGCAGAGAGGAGGGGGCAGCTAATGAAAAACTGTTTTTT. It encodes CASREEGAANEKLFF.

The rearrangement uses TRBV28 and TRBJ1-3; D gene unclear. Per germline, CDR1 MDHEN and CDR2 SYDVKM. The ends were cut back, 5 bases at V and 4 bases at J, with 15 bases in the middle. CDR3 length: 15 residues. The CDR3 protein is CASSAGVVSGNTIYF. The CDR3 region has the DNA TGTGCCAGCAGTGCTGGAGTAGTGAGCGGAAACACCATATATTTT. The full variable domain, its missing parts supplied by reference TRBV28 and TRBJ1-3, is DVKVTQSSRYLVKRTGEKVFLECVQDMDHENMFWYRQDPGLGLRLIYFSYDVKMKEKGDIPEGYSVSREKKERFSLILESASTNQTSMYLCASSAGVVSGNTIYFGEGSWLTVV.

The rearrangement uses TRBV9 and TRBJ1-1; 11 bases align to TRBD1. V lost 1 base to trimming and J lost 4 bases; unmatched junction nucleotides: 3. The CDR3 runs to 15 residues. The germline CDR1 and CDR2 sequences are SGDLS and YYNGEE. CDR3 nucleotide sequence: TGTGCCAGCAGCGTACCCGGGACAGGGGGCACTGAAGCTTTCTTT. It codes for CASSVPGTGGTEAFF.

The chain couples TRBV7-9 to TRBJ2-5; D is perhaps TRBD2 (6 bases). V shed 5 bases and J shed 4 bases, with 20 bases lying between them. CDR1 is SEHNR, CDR2 FQNEAQ, per germline (reference sequence). The CDR3 runs 16 residues. For the CDR3, the DNA is TGTGCCAGCAGCGCAGAAGTAACGACTAGTTCAGAGACCCAGTACTTC. The encoded protein is CASSAEVTTSSETQYF.

V gene TRBV19 combines with J gene TRBJ2-5; D ambiguous. The V end lost 6 bases, the J end lost 6 bases, and 8 bases lay between the germline ends. CDR3 length equals 11 residues. Germline CDR1 LNHDA, CDR2 SQIVND (reference sequence). CDR3 nucleotide sequence: TGTGCCAGTAGGAACTCCAAGACCCAGTACTTC. Its protein is CASRNSKTQYF.

This clone has only one observation. The CDR3 DNA follows: TGTGCCAGCAGTACCTCCGGGACAGCTAACTATGGCTACACCTTC. It encodes CASSTSGTANYGYTF. The rearrangement links TRBV28 to TRBJ1-2, with 7 bases fitting TRBD1. This CDR3 is built from 15 residues. Losses at the gene ends were 5 bases for V and 0 bases for J; bases not matched to a gene: 6. The germline V gene has CDR1 MDHEN and CDR2 SYDVKM.

The rearrangement links TRBV9 to TRBJ2-1, with 8 bases identical to TRBD2. With V trimmed by 4 bases and J by 3 bases, 6 bases remained unmatched. The germline CDR1 and CDR2 sequences are SGDLS and YYNGEE. This CDR3 region has 15 residues. The CDR3 spells CASSQGSGNYNEQFF. The CDR3 bases are TGTGCCAGCAGCCAAGGTAGCGGGAACTACAATGAGCAGTTCTTC.

This chain joins TRBV6-2 or TRBV6-3 and TRBJ2-1; weak D call: TRBD1 (6 bases). The V end lost 2 bases, the J end lost 8 bases, and 19 bases lay between the germline ends. Germline assignment: CDR1 MNHEY and CDR2 SVGEGT. CDR3 length equals 16 residues. CDR3 loop: CASSYPRGRVRDEQFF. CDR3 bases: TGTGCCAGCAGTTACCCCAGGGGACGTGTTCGGGATGAGCAGTTCTTC.

This rearrangement joins TRBV7-2 to TRBJ2-1; D is undetermined. Between the trimmed V and J ends, which lost 3 bases and 6 bases, there was a span of 6 bases. CDR1 is SGHTA, CDR2 FQGNSA, per germline. The CDR3 has 12 amino acids. CDR3 region: CASSFSRNEQFF. The CDR3 coding sequence is TGTGCCAGCAGCTTTAGCCGCAATGAGCAGTTCTTC.

The chain combines TRBV5-1 with TRBJ2-2; 8 bases are a match to TRBD2. In germline, CDR1 is SGHRS, CDR2 YFSETQ. V shed 4 bases and J 2 bases; nucleotides not matched to a gene: 4. The CDR3 extends over 15 amino acids. CDR3 in amino acids: CASSQSGGNTGELFF. The CDR3 coding sequence is TGCGCCAGCAGCCAGAGCGGGGGAAACACCGGGGAGCTGTTTTTT. The complete variable domain, with remaining parts taken from reference TRBV5-1 and TRBJ2-2, reads KAGVTQTPRYLIKTRGQQVTLSCSPISGHRSVSWYQQTPGQGLQFLFEYFSETQRNKGNFPGRFSGRQFSNSRSEMNVSTLELGDSALYLCASSQSGGNTGELFFGEGSRLTVL.

The chain employs TRBV4-3 and TRBJ2-2, with D possibly TRBD2 on 5 matching bases. The ends were cut back, 1 base at V and 5 bases at J, with 5 bases in the middle. In germline, CDR1 is LGHNA, CDR2 YSLEER. CDR3 length equals 13 residues. CDR3: CASSQGETGELFF. In nucleotides, the CDR3 is TGCGCCAGCAGCCAAGGGGAGACCGGGGAGCTGTTTTTT.

This clone appeared once. The chain combines TRBV18 with TRBJ1-5; 9 bases fit TRBD1. This CDR3 comprises 15 residues. Germline V gene lookup returns CDR1 KGHSH and CDR2 LQKENI. V was clipped by 3 bases and J by 4 bases; unmatched bases: 4. CDR3 DNA: TGTGCCAGCTCACCGGGGACAGGGTTGAATCAGCCCCAGCATTTT. Its translation is CASSPGTGLNQPQHF.

The rearrangement links TRBV18 to TRBJ1-1; D unresolved. The CDR3 spans 13 residues. CDR1 is KGHSH, CDR2 LQKENI, per germline. The germline V and J ends were trimmed by 3 bases and 4 bases, with 9 bases remaining between them. DNA for the CDR3: TGTGCCAGCTCACCGAACGGAGGCACTGAAGCTTTCTTT. Its translation is CASSPNGGTEAFF.

The rearrangement links TRBV28 to TRBJ1-1; D not certain. The CDR3 extends over 12 amino acids. The germline V and J ends were trimmed by 7 bases and 8 bases, with 14 bases remaining between them. Germline V gene lookup returns CDR1 MDHEN and CDR2 SYDVKM. CDR3 region: CASNRGVVEAFF. CDR3 sequence (DNA): TGTGCCAGCAACCGGGGTGTGGTGGAAGCTTTCTTT.

The CDR3 DNA reads as TGTGCCAGTAGTATGTCCTCCGGGACTTTCGGAAACACCATATATTTT. Translated: CASSMSSGTFGNTIYF. The chain employs TRBV19 and TRBJ1-3; weak D call: TRBD1 (5 bases). Trimming left V 3 bases short and J 4 bases short, with 16 bases between. Germline V gene data show CDR1 as LNHDA and CDR2 as SQIVND (reference sequence). The CDR3 is made up of 16 amino acids.

The V and J genes are TRBV28 and TRBJ1-1; D perhaps matches TRBD1 (5 bases). Germline CDR1 MDHEN, CDR2 SYDVKM. V was shortened by 6 bases and J by 0 bases, with 11 bases between the two germline ends. The CDR3 runs 14 residues. CDR3 DNA: TGTGCCAGCAGACCCAGGGTCATGAACACTGAAGCTTTCTTT. It translates to CASRPRVMNTEAFF.

The chain employs TRBV24-1 and TRBJ2-7; 8 nucleotides match TRBD1. The CDR3 extends over 15 amino acids. Germline trimming cut 3 bases from V and 4 bases from J; bases unmatched to any gene: 7. The V gene's germline CDR1 is KGHDR and CDR2 SFDVKD. CDR3 residues: CATSDGGQGAYEQYF. The CDR3, as DNA: TGTGCCACCAGTGATGGGGGGCAGGGGGCGTACGAGCAGTACTTC.

V gene TRBV9 combines with J gene TRBJ2-7; D perhaps matches TRBD1 (6 bases). Germline V lookup: CDR1 SGDLS, CDR2 YYNGEE. V was shortened by 0 bases and J by 7 bases, with 8 bases between the two germline ends. The CDR3 has 12 residues. The CDR3 DNA is TGTGCCAGCAGCGTAGTAGGGGGTGAGCAGTACTTC. It encodes CASSVVGGEQYF.